Listed below are T cell receptor beta chains from one sample, sequenced in a study of radiotherapy plus CTLA-4 blockade in lung cancer. Here immunoSEQ multiplex PCR was the method, and the copy in TCRdb shows in-frame clones only, minus some. In the table there are tens of thousands of clones, around 87% of which are singletons. Sequenced material: peripheral blood, taken from a patient treated with radiotherapy plus ipilimumab. The receptors were sampled from a human donor with non-small cell lung cancer that progressed on radiotherapy plus ipilimumab. Both conserved end residues are trimmed from each CDR3. Each record gives: J gene, CDR3 length, clone size, V gene, CDR3 protein. Clone size is shown for a subset of rows, as once, few, many or a class of expanded clone.

J gene: TRBJ2-3
CDR3 length: 15
clone size: -
V gene: TRBV7-2
CDR3 protein: ASSQSGGAPSTDTQY

J gene: TRBJ2-7
CDR3 length: 11
clone size: few
V gene: TRBV29-1
CDR3 protein: SVEWGGAYEQY

J gene: TRBJ1-2
CDR3 length: 12
clone size: -
V gene: TRBV27
CDR3 protein: ASRQNRDGYGYT

J gene: TRBJ2-7
CDR3 length: 12
clone size: -
V gene: TRBV25-1
CDR3 protein: ASSEFWEPYEQY

J gene: TRBJ2-2
CDR3 length: 13
clone size: -
V gene: TRBV10-3
CDR3 protein: AISNSGLAGGELF

J gene: TRBJ1-2
CDR3 length: 12
clone size: -
V gene: TRBV28
CDR3 protein: ASSFGTGHYGYT

J gene: TRBJ1-1
CDR3 length: 12
clone size: -
V gene: TRBV5-1
CDR3 protein: ASSFTGGNTEAF

J gene: TRBJ2-5
CDR3 length: 14
clone size: -
V gene: TRBV19
CDR3 protein: ASSITRGRAQETQY

J gene: TRBJ1-1
CDR3 length: 11
clone size: -
V gene: TRBV14
CDR3 protein: ASSSFGGQEAF

J gene: TRBJ1-1
CDR3 length: 12
clone size: once
V gene: TRBV10-3
CDR3 protein: AISGDRENTEAF

J gene: TRBJ1-2
CDR3 length: 11
clone size: once
V gene: TRBV5-1
CDR3 protein: ASSLGTGHGYT

J gene: TRBJ2-1
CDR3 length: 13
clone size: -
V gene: TRBV11-3
CDR3 protein: ASSPGLVNGNEQF

J gene: TRBJ2-7
CDR3 length: 12
clone size: -
V gene: TRBV19
CDR3 protein: ASSGQGPKYEQY

J gene: TRBJ2-7
CDR3 length: 11
clone size: once
V gene: TRBV6-1
CDR3 protein: ASSEVGGYEQY

J gene: TRBJ1-3
CDR3 length: 11
clone size: -
V gene: TRBV25-1
CDR3 protein: ASLGSAGNTIY

J gene: TRBJ1-2
CDR3 length: 12
clone size: few
V gene: TRBV19
CDR3 protein: ASGNGWQGNGYT

J gene: TRBJ2-5
CDR3 length: 15
clone size: -
V gene: TRBV5-1
CDR3 protein: ASSLRPGTGDQETQY

J gene: TRBJ1-4
CDR3 length: 12
clone size: -
V gene: TRBV5-1
CDR3 protein: ASSLGQPNEKLF

J gene: TRBJ1-2
CDR3 length: 13
clone size: -
V gene: TRBV27
CDR3 protein: ASSHAGGLIYGYT

J gene: TRBJ2-7
CDR3 length: 13
clone size: -
V gene: TRBV7-6
CDR3 protein: ASSSLAGSSYEQY

J gene: TRBJ2-1
CDR3 length: 10
clone size: -
V gene: TRBV4-1
CDR3 protein: ASSQEVHEQF

J gene: TRBJ2-3
CDR3 length: 10
clone size: -
V gene: TRBV30
CDR3 protein: AWDRGADTQY

J gene: TRBJ1-5
CDR3 length: 13
clone size: -
V gene: TRBV7-9
CDR3 protein: ASSLEGGPNQPQH

J gene: TRBJ2-3
CDR3 length: 9
clone size: -
V gene: TRBV20-1
CDR3 protein: SARTADTQY

J gene: TRBJ1-2
CDR3 length: 10
clone size: once
V gene: TRBV7-9
CDR3 protein: ASSSGTNGYT

J gene: TRBJ2-4
CDR3 length: 15
clone size: -
V gene: TRBV18
CDR3 protein: ASSPSGLAGAKNIQY

J gene: TRBJ1-1
CDR3 length: 12
clone size: -
V gene: TRBV7-6
CDR3 protein: ASSRSVGNTEAF